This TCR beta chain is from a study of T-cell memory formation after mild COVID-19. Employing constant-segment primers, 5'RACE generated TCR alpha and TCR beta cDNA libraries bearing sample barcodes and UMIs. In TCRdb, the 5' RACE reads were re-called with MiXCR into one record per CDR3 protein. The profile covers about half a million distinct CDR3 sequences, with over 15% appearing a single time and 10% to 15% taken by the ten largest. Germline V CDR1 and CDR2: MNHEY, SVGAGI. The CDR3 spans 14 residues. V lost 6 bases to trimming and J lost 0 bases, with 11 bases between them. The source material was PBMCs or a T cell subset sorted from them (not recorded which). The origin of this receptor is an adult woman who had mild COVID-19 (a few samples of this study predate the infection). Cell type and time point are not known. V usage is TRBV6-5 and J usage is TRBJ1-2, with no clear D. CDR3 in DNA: TGTGCCAGCAGAGAGGCTCAAGCTAACTATGGCTACACCTTC. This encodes CASREAQANYGYTF.